This is a list of T cell receptor beta chains from one sample in a study of cytomegalovirus exposure and HLA in healthy donors. Libraries were prepared by immunoSEQ multiplex PCR; TCRdb keeps only in-frame clonotypes and omits some of them. The repertoire holds roughly 87,000 clones, with about 76% as singletons. The sequencing sample was made of PBMCs. These receptors were taken from a woman between 40 and 55 years old in good health and CMV-seropositive. CDR3s include the opening cysteine and the closing phenylalanine or tryptophan. Each record gives: clone size, V gene, J gene, D gene, CDR3 protein, CDR3 DNA. The D gene is left open where the match is weak. Expanded clones get a size class; other rows say once, few or many, or leave the size out.

size: .; V: TRBV28; J: TRBJ2-1; D: TRBD2; CDR3: CASSLVQPGLADFYNEQFF; DNA: TGTGCCAGCAGTTTGGTCCAACCCGGGCTAGCGGACTTCTACAATGAGCAGTTCTTC
size: .; V: TRBV9; J: TRBJ1-4; D: TRBD1; CDR3: CASSPPGQGNEKLFF; DNA: TGTGCCAGCAGCCCCCCGGGACAGGGGAATGAAAAACTGTTTTTT
size: few; V: TRBV6-6; J: TRBJ2-6; D: .; CDR3: CASTSPIGVLTF; DNA: TGTGCCAGCACTAGTCCAATTGGCGTCCTGACTTTC
size: few; V: TRBV29-1; J: TRBJ2-7; D: TRBD1; CDR3: CSASGQGRMDEQYF; DNA: TGCAGCGCTTCGGGACAGGGTAGGATGGACGAGCAGTACTTC
size: .; V: TRBV5-4; J: TRBJ2-3; D: .; CDR3: CASSPPGPTGDTQYF; DNA: TGTGCCAGCAGTCCACCGGGGCCGACAGGAGATACGCAGTATTTT
size: once; V: TRBV6-5; J: TRBJ1-1; D: .; CDR3: CASSYATANTEAFF; DNA: TGTGCCAGCAGTTACGCGACAGCGAACACTGAAGCTTTCTTT
size: .; V: TRBV11-2; J: TRBJ1-2; D: TRBD1; CDR3: CASSLQGADGYTF; DNA: TGTGCCAGCAGCTTGCAGGGGGCGGATGGCTACACCTTC
size: few; V: TRBV27; J: TRBJ2-1; D: TRBD2; CDR3: CASSFAGGVNEQFF; DNA: TGTGCCAGCAGTTTCGCGGGGGGGGTCAATGAGCAGTTCTTC
size: once; V: TRBV25-1; J: TRBJ2-1; D: .; CDR3: CASSVYGTPWGNEQFF; DNA: TGTGCCAGCAGTGTGTACGGGACTCCCTGGGGCAATGAGCAGTTCTTC
size: .; V: TRBV7-8; J: TRBJ1-2; D: TRBD1; CDR3: CASSLEDRGINYGYTF; DNA: TGTGCCAGCAGCTTAGAGGACAGGGGGATCAACTATGGCTACACCTTC
size: .; V: TRBV30; J: TRBJ1-3; D: TRBD1; CDR3: CAGDSSGNTIYF; DNA: TGTGCCGGGGACAGCTCTGGAAACACCATATATTTT
size: .; V: TRBV2; J: TRBJ2-4; D: .; CDR3: CASSEAFDRSKNIQYF; DNA: TGTGCCAGCAGTGAAGCTTTCGACAGATCTAAAAACATTCAGTACTTC
size: .; V: TRBV28; J: TRBJ2-6; D: .; CDR3: CASSLLDSAFSGANVLTF; DNA: TGTGCCAGCAGTTTACTGGACAGCGCCTTCTCTGGGGCCAACGTCCTGACTTTC
size: once; V: TRBV7-2; J: TRBJ2-1; D: TRBD2; CDR3: CASSSTSGRGNEQFF; DNA: TGTGCCAGCAGCTCCACTAGCGGGAGGGGCAATGAGCAGTTCTTC
size: .; V: TRBV5-1; J: TRBJ1-1; D: .; CDR3: CASSLVTGNTEAFF; DNA: TGCGCCAGCAGCTTGGTGACGGGAAACACTGAAGCTTTCTTT
size: .; V: TRBV30; J: TRBJ2-1; D: TRBD2; CDR3: CAWKASGSSYNEQFF; DNA: TGTGCCTGGAAGGCTAGCGGTAGCTCCTACAATGAGCAGTTCTTC
size: .; V: TRBV9; J: TRBJ1-2; D: TRBD1; CDR3: CASSPQTGTGKGGYTF; DNA: TGTGCCAGCAGCCCACAAACCGGGACAGGCAAAGGCGGCTACACCTTC
size: .; V: TRBV7-2; J: TRBJ2-1; D: .; CDR3: CASSSPPVRSNEQFF; DNA: TGTGCCAGCAGCTCCCCCCCGGTAAGATCCAATGAGCAGTTCTTC
size: once; V: TRBV6-1; J: TRBJ1-6; D: TRBD1; CDR3: CASSVHQGADNSPLHF; DNA: TGTGCCAGCAGTGTCCACCAGGGGGCGGATAATTCACCCCTCCACTTT
size: once; V: TRBV7-2; J: TRBJ2-5; D: TRBD2; CDR3: CASSQYDGLEGETQYF; DNA: TGTGCCAGCAGCCAATACGACGGACTAGAGGGGGAGACCCAGTACTTC
size: .; V: TRBV19; J: TRBJ2-2; D: TRBD1; CDR3: CALQVQGTGELFF; DNA: TGTGCCCTACAGGTACAGGGGACCGGGGAGCTGTTTTTT
size: once; V: TRBV5-1; J: TRBJ2-1; D: TRBD2; CDR3: CASSLPSTGGYNEQFF; DNA: TGCGCCAGCAGCCTACCCTCCACGGGGGGTTACAATGAGCAGTTCTTC
size: .; V: TRBV5-1; J: TRBJ1-1; D: TRBD1; CDR3: CASSSGTGSMNTEAFF; DNA: TGCGCCAGCAGCTCCGGGACAGGGAGTATGAACACTGAAGCTTTCTTT
size: once; V: TRBV6-5; J: TRBJ1-2; D: .; CDR3: CASGQVLNYGYTF; DNA: TGTGCCAGCGGTCAGGTGTTAAACTATGGCTACACCTTC
size: .; V: TRBV19; J: TRBJ2-1; D: TRBD2; CDR3: CASSVLAGDAQFF; DNA: TGTGCCAGTAGTGTTCTAGCGGGAGATGCGCAGTTCTTC
size: few; V: TRBV9; J: TRBJ1-5; D: .; CDR3: CASSEGTYSNQPQHF; DNA: TGTGCCAGCAGCGAAGGGACATATAGCAATCAGCCCCAGCATTTT
size: .; V: TRBV5-1; J: TRBJ2-5; D: .; CDR3: CASSFQGFQETQYF; DNA: TGCGCCAGCAGCTTCCAGGGTTTCCAAGAGACCCAGTACTTC
size: few; V: TRBV5-1; J: TRBJ1-1; D: .; CDR3: CASSLFGGSDTEAFF; DNA: TGCGCCAGCAGCTTGTTTGGGGGGAGCGACACTGAAGCTTTCTTT
size: .; V: TRBV5-6; J: TRBJ1-5; D: .; CDR3: CASSLRGEDQPQHF; DNA: TGTGCCAGCAGCTTGAGGGGTGAGGATCAGCCCCAGCATTTT
size: .; V: TRBV28; J: TRBJ1-1; D: .; CDR3: CASSLWTESGEAFF; DNA: TGTGCCAGCAGTTTATGGACAGAGTCTGGTGAAGCTTTCTTT
size: .; V: TRBV27; J: TRBJ1-5; D: TRBD1; CDR3: CASSPLGTEYYISNQPQHF; DNA: TGTGCCAGCAGCCCGCTCGGGACAGAATACTATATTAGCAATCAGCCCCAGCATTTT
size: .; V: TRBV18; J: TRBJ2-1; D: TRBD1; CDR3: CASSPGDRGYNEQFF; DNA: TGTGCCAGCTCACCGGGGGACAGGGGATACAATGAGCAGTTCTTC
size: .; V: TRBV28; J: TRBJ1-3; D: .; CDR3: CASSQVDTIYF; DNA: TGTGCCAGCAGCCAGGTCGACACCATATATTTT
size: .; V: TRBV27; J: TRBJ2-7; D: TRBD1; CDR3: CASRALGTGGGKQYF; DNA: TGTGCCAGCAGAGCGCTCGGGACAGGGGGAGGGAAGCAGTACTTC
size: .; V: TRBV27; J: TRBJ2-7; D: TRBD2; CDR3: CASSSGTRSLEQYF; DNA: TGTGCCAGCAGTTCAGGGACTAGGTCCCTCGAGCAGTACTTC
size: .; V: TRBV29-1; J: TRBJ2-5; D: .; CDR3: CSVGLSGGGETQYF; DNA: TGCAGCGTTGGGCTTTCAGGGGGAGGCGAGACCCAGTACTTC
size: once; V: TRBV7-9; J: TRBJ1-2; D: .; CDR3: CASSPLTVKGNYGYTF; DNA: TGTGCCAGCAGCCCCCTGACAGTCAAAGGGAACTATGGCTACACCTTC
size: .; V: TRBV4-3; J: TRBJ2-7; D: .; CDR3: CASSRSRTSFAYEQYF; DNA: TGCGCCAGCAGCCGCTCGCGTACTAGTTTCGCCTACGAGCAGTACTTC
size: few; V: TRBV14; J: TRBJ2-1; D: .; CDR3: CASSPRIGPSYNEQFF; DNA: TGTGCCAGCAGTCCGAGGATTGGTCCCTCCTACAATGAGCAGTTCTTC
size: .; V: TRBV6-1; J: TRBJ1-2; D: .; CDR3: CVARREDYGYTF; DNA: TGTGTCGCGAGGAGGGAGGACTACGGCTACACCTTC
size: .; V: TRBV6-5; J: TRBJ2-4; D: TRBD1; CDR3: CASRDREAIQYF; DNA: TGTGCCAGCAGGGACAGGGAAGCGATTCAGTACTTC
size: .; V: TRBV19; J: TRBJ2-5; D: TRBD1; CDR3: CASGTGRQETQYF; DNA: TGTGCCAGTGGGACAGGGCGCCAAGAGACCCAGTACTTC
size: few; V: TRBV19; J: TRBJ2-1; D: .; CDR3: CASSGRTTYNEQFF; DNA: TGTGCCAGTAGCGGGAGAACCACGTACAATGAGCAGTTCTTC
size: once; V: TRBV28; J: TRBJ1-1; D: TRBD1; CDR3: CASSFTSDRGNTEAFF; DNA: TGTGCCAGCAGTTTTACCTCGGACAGGGGGAACACTGAAGCTTTCTTT
size: .; V: TRBV7-2; J: TRBJ2-7; D: TRBD2; CDR3: CASSPGGYEQYF; DNA: TGTGCCAGCAGCCCGGGGGGGTACGAGCAGTACTTC
size: .; V: TRBV2; J: TRBJ1-1; D: .; CDR3: CASSDLQAFF; DNA: TGTGCCAGCAGTGACCTACAAGCTTTCTTT
size: .; V: TRBV19; J: TRBJ2-7; D: .; CDR3: CASSPPWGSTGQYF; DNA: TGTGCCAGTAGCCCCCCGTGGGGTTCGACAGGGCAGTACTTC
size: .; V: TRBV5-1; J: TRBJ2-5; D: TRBD2; CDR3: CASSWRGAGETQYF; DNA: TGCGCCAGCAGCTGGCGGGGGGCCGGGGAGACCCAGTACTTC
size: once; V: TRBV9; J: TRBJ2-2; D: TRBD1; CDR3: CASRGTANTGELFF; DNA: TGTGCCAGCAGAGGGACAGCCAACACCGGGGAGCTGTTTTTT
size: .; V: TRBV19; J: TRBJ2-7; D: .; CDR3: CASSIENRAYEQYF; DNA: TGTGCCAGTAGTATAGAAAACAGGGCCTACGAGCAGTACTTC
size: .; V: TRBV11-1; J: TRBJ1-5; D: .; CDR3: CASSPDRPQGKPQHF; DNA: TGTGCCAGCAGCCCAGATCGTCCCCAGGGGAAGCCCCAGCATTTT
size: .; V: TRBV30; J: TRBJ2-7; D: TRBD2; CDR3: CAWSVTGLAGHPTYEQYF; DNA: TGTGCCTGGAGTGTAACGGGACTAGCGGGGCACCCCACCTACGAGCAGTACTTC
size: .; V: TRBV5-1; J: TRBJ2-2; D: .; CDR3: CASSLERGLTGELFF; DNA: TGCGCCAGCAGCTTGGAAAGGGGGTTGACCGGGGAGCTGTTTTTT
size: .; V: TRBV7-9; J: TRBJ2-7; D: .; CDR3: CASSLARHYLTYEQYF; DNA: TGTGCCAGCAGCTTAGCGCGGCACTACCTCACCTACGAGCAGTACTTC
size: .; V: TRBV19; J: TRBJ2-7; D: .; CDR3: CASSIVAGAYEQYF; DNA: TGTGCCAGTAGTATAGTAGCAGGGGCCTACGAGCAGTACTTC